The 10 T cell receptor beta chains given below trace back to one sample, sequenced in a study of blood T cells in healthy people across ages. Combining a sample-barcoded 5' primer with a J-beta primer mix, a second PCR ran for 7 to 11 cycles. MiXCR, run by TCRdb on the 5' RACE reads, gives a single entry per CDR3 protein. The repertoire holds about 1.8 million distinct CDR3 sequences, with roughly 52% as singletons. Source material: blood. The receptors derive from a middle-aged woman in good health.

The J gene is TRBJ1-2, the V gene TRBV2; no clear D. V was clipped by 8 bases and J by 8 bases, with 9 bases between them. The germline CDR1 and CDR2 sequences are SNHLY and FYNNEI. The CDR3 runs 10 residues. The CDR3 DNA sequence: TGTGCCAGCCCCACGAGAGGCTACACCTTC. Protein product: CASPTRGYTF.

This clonotype was seen repeatedly, ten times or more. CDR3 coding DNA: TGTGCCAGCAGCCAGGGGACAGGGTACTCCTACGAGCAGTACTTC. It encodes CASSQGTGYSYEQYF. The chain combines TRBV7-9 with TRBJ2-7; 9 nucleotides line up with TRBD1. Germline values: CDR1 SEHNR, CDR2 FQNEAQ (reference sequence). Trimming removed 5 bases from V and 0 bases from J; junction bases left unmatched: 5. The CDR3 covers 15 residues.

The chain combines TRBV6-6 with TRBJ2-1; TRBD2 agrees at 7 bases. Trimming at V came to 7 bases and at J to 5 bases, leaving 11 bases not matched to a gene. Germline CDR1 and CDR2: MNHNY and SVGAGI (reference sequence). The CDR3 runs to 15 residues. CDR3 DNA sequence: TGTGCCAGCACAGTCAGCCTAGCGGCCCACAATGAGCAGTTCTTC. It yields the protein CASTVSLAAHNEQFF.

This clonotype has ten or more counts. The J gene is TRBJ1-2, the V gene TRBV5-1; 9 nucleotides agree with TRBD1. CDR1 is SGHRS, CDR2 YFSETQ, per germline. This CDR3 is built from 16 residues. V was clipped by 4 bases and J by 4 bases; unmatched bases: 11. The CDR3 region is CASSQDPTGGGYGYTF. The CDR3 nucleotides read TGCGCCAGCAGCCAGGACCCTACAGGGGGCGGCTATGGCTACACCTTC.

The CDR3 protein is CSAREGRLGPEDTQYF. The CDR3 nucleotides read TGCAGTGCTAGAGAGGGGCGACTAGGCCCAGAGGATACGCAGTATTTT. This chain uses TRBV20-1 with TRBJ2-3, with D possibly matching TRBD2 (6 bases). The CDR3 is 16 residues long. Germline V lookup: CDR1 DFQATT, CDR2 SNEGSKA (reference sequence). Trimming took 0 bases from V and 6 from J, leaving 19 bases between them.

This sequence joins TRBV6-6 and TRBJ2-7, with TRBD1 matching over 7 bases. The ends lost 7 bases at V and 1 base at J; junction bases unmatched: 7. Looked up from germline, CDR1 is MNHNY and CDR2 is SVGAGI (reference sequence). The CDR3 has 14 amino acids. This CDR3 reads CASTGQEQSYEQYF. CDR3 nucleotide sequence: TGTGCCAGCACCGGACAGGAGCAATCCTACGAGCAGTACTTC.

The chain has TRBV19 and TRBJ2-3; D unclear. Trimming removed 2 bases at V and 4 bases at J, with 7 bases between. Germline V lookup: CDR1 LNHDA, CDR2 SQIVND (reference sequence). The CDR3 sequence is 13 residues long. The CDR3 sequence: CASSIPFSDTQYF. In nucleotides, the CDR3 is TGTGCCAGTAGTATACCCTTCTCAGATACGCAGTATTTT.

The V call is TRBV6-1, the J call TRBJ1-5; D is ambiguous. This CDR3 has 15 amino acids. Germline V gene lookup returns CDR1 MNHNS and CDR2 SASEGT. Between the trimmed V and J ends, which lost 5 bases and 4 bases, there was a span of 15 bases. CDR3 nucleotide sequence: TGTGCCAGCAGTTCGGCAGTCGGCAAAAATCAGCCCCAGCATTTT. This translates into CASSSAVGKNQPQHF.

This clonotype was found a few times. The V call is TRBV7-2, the J call TRBJ1-1, with 10 bases identical to TRBD1. There are 15 residues in the CDR3. J was trimmed by 6 bases and V by 3 bases; bases with no gene match: 7. Germline loops: CDR1 SGHTA, CDR2 FQGNSA. CDR3 region: CASSLAGQGGSEAFF. The CDR3 DNA is TGTGCCAGCAGCTTGGCTGGACAGGGGGGTTCTGAAGCTTTCTTT. Full variable domain (outside the CDR3, taken from reference TRBV7-2 and TRBJ1-1): GAGVSQSPSNKVTEKGKDVELRCDPISGHTALYWYRQSLGQGLEFLIYFQGNSAPDKSGLPSDRFSAERTGGSVSTLTIQRTQQEDSAVYLCASSLAGQGGSEAFFGQGTRLTVV.

This chain links TRBV10-3 with TRBJ2-4, with 10 bases fitting TRBD1. The closer fit of TRBJ2-5 to the DNA end suggests the J call may be wrong. CDR3 length: 15 amino acids. Germline V lookup: CDR1 ENHRY, CDR2 SYGVKD. CDR3 loop: CAISEYGQGEETQYF. Here the CDR3 DNA reads TGTGCCATCAGTGAGTACGGACAGGGGGAAGAGACCCAGTACTTC.